What follows are 19 T cell receptor beta chains derived from one specimen sequenced in a study of shared clonotypes between healthy human individuals. Positively selected for CCR7, the CD45RO-negative cells used as naive CD8 cells excluded terminally differentiated effector memory CD45RA+ cells. TCRdb's copy holds only in-frame clones and misses some; the assay was immunoSEQ multiplex PCR. Altogether about 680,000 clones are present, roughly 94% being singletons, with the ten largest covering approximately 24%. Sequenced input: naive CD8+ T cells sorted from blood. The receptors stem from a man in his thirties or forties in good health.

This sequence joins TRBV11-2 and TRBJ2-2; 10 bases align to TRBD2. CDR1 and CDR2 (germline): SGHAT, FQNNGV. V lost 5 bases, J lost 6 bases, and 9 bases stayed unmatched. The CDR3 runs to 16 residues. The CDR3 spells CASSPYLAGVAGELFF. Written as DNA, the CDR3 is TGTGCCAGCAGCCCATATCTAGCGGGAGTTGCCGGGGAGCTGTTTTTT.

This chain links TRBV19 with TRBJ2-1, with 7 bases that match TRBD1. The CDR3 spans 14 residues. Per the germline V gene, CDR1 is LNHDA and CDR2 is SQIVND (reference sequence). V gave up 6 bases and J gave up 5 bases; unmatched junction bases: 7. As DNA, the CDR3 is TGTGCCAGTAGCACGATAGGACAGGACAATGAGCAGTTCTTC. It translates to CASSTIGQDNEQFF.

This chain connects TRBV27 to TRBJ1-2, with TRBD1 identical over 9 bases. This CDR3 has 17 residues. CDR1 MNHEY and CDR2 SMNVEV come from the germline V gene (reference sequence). J gave up 2 bases and V 6 bases, and 13 bases lay outside the gene matches. CDR3 coding DNA: TGTGCCAGCAGGGCGACCGGGACAGGGACCATGAACTATGGCTACACCTTC. Translated: CASRATGTGTMNYGYTF.

The chain couples TRBV6-6 to TRBJ2-1, with 8 bases fitting TRBD2. CDR1 and CDR2 (germline): MNHNY, SVGAGI (reference sequence). V gave up 3 bases and J gave up 5 bases; unmatched junction bases: 6. The CDR3 loop spans 15 amino acids. DNA for the CDR3: TGTGCCAGCAGTTATAAGACTAGCGTCAACAATGAGCAGTTCTTC. Translation: CASSYKTSVNNEQFF.

V gene TRBV4-1 combines with J gene TRBJ1-1; TRBD1 aligns across 8 bases. The CDR3 spans 14 residues. Germline-derived CDR1 and CDR2 are MGHRA and YSYEKL. The J segment lost 4 bases and the V segment lost 2 bases, leaving 3 bases of the junction unmatched. The CDR3 loop reads CASSQQGASTEAFF. CDR3 nucleotide sequence: TGCGCCAGCAGCCAACAGGGGGCGAGCACTGAAGCTTTCTTT.

The CDR3 sequence is CASSGSVSYEQYF. CDR3 DNA: TGTGCCAGTAGTGGGTCTGTCTCCTACGAGCAGTACTTC. The gene calls are TRBV19 and TRBJ2-7; D gene uncertain. The germline gives CDR1 LNHDA, CDR2 SQIVND (reference sequence). The V gene lost 5 bases and the J gene lost 0 bases, with 8 bases spanning the gap. The CDR3 totals 13 residues. Together with reference TRBV19 and TRBJ2-7, the CDR3 gives the full variable domain: DGGITQSPKYLFRKEGQNVTLSCEQNLNHDAMYWYRQDPGQGLRLIYYSQIVNDFQKGDIAEGYSVSREKKESFPLTVTSAQKNPTAFYLCASSGSVSYEQYFGPGTRLTVT.

The gene calls are TRBV7-9 and TRBJ2-7; D is ambiguous. The CDR3 consists of 13 residues. Trimming cost V 5 bases and J 5 bases, with 13 bases left between them. CDR1 is SEHNR and CDR2 is FQNEAQ in the germline V gene (reference sequence). CDR3 sequence (DNA): TGTGCCAGCAGCCCCCCCAGGTGGGACGAGCAGTACTTC. Its protein product is CASSPPRWDEQYF. The entire variable domain, with the rest obtained from reference TRBV7-9 and TRBJ2-7, is as follows: DTGVSQNPRHKITKRGQNVTFRCDPISEHNRLYWYRQTLGQGPEFLTYFQNEAQLEKSRLLSDRFSAERPKGSFSTLEIQRTEQGDSAMYLCASSPPRWDEQYFGPGTRLTVT.

The V gene is TRBV12-5, the J gene TRBJ2-5; 13 nucleotides align to TRBD2. This CDR3 is built from 15 residues. Germline CDR1 reads LGHNT; CDR2 reads FRNRAP. The junction had 5 bases not matched to a gene; V was cut back by 5 bases and J by 5 bases. CDR3 amino acids: CASGLGLAGDETQYF. CDR3 DNA: TGTGCTAGTGGTCTAGGACTAGCGGGAGATGAGACCCAGTACTTC. The full variable domain, rest sourced from reference TRBV12-5 and TRBJ2-5, is DARVTQTPRHKVTEMGQEVTMRCQPILGHNTVFWYRQTMMQGLELLAYFRNRAPLDDSGMPKDRFSAEMPDATLATLKIQPSEPRDSAVYFCASGLGLAGDETQYFGPGTRLLVL.

V gene TRBV7-6 combines with J gene TRBJ2-7, with 12 bases fitting TRBD2. The germline V gene encodes CDR1 SGHVS and CDR2 FNYEAQ. Germline trimming cut 4 bases from V and 3 bases from J; bases unmatched to any gene: 4. This CDR3 spans 15 amino acids. CDR3 bases: TGTGCCAGCAGCTCCGGACTAGCGGGAATCTACGAGCAGTACTTC. This encodes CASSSGLAGIYEQYF.

The chain recombines TRBV19 with TRBJ2-2; D call uncertain. The CDR3 is 10 residues long. Per germline, CDR1 LNHDA and CDR2 SQIVND (reference sequence). The germline V and J ends were trimmed by 7 bases and 7 bases, with 4 bases remaining between them. In DNA, the CDR3 is TGTGCCAGTAAGGGCGGGGAGCTGTTTTTT. Translation: CASKGGELFF.

The rearrangement uses TRBV14 and TRBJ2-1; 9 nucleotides match TRBD2. V was clipped by 1 base and J by 8 bases; unmatched bases: 6. The CDR3 runs 15 residues. CDR1 SGHDN and CDR2 FVKESK come from the germline V gene. This CDR3 reads CASSQGPLAGYEQFF. CDR3 sequence (DNA): TGTGCCAGCAGCCAAGGTCCCCTAGCGGGATATGAGCAGTTCTTC.

The J gene is TRBJ1-3, the V gene TRBV5-6; D is undetermined. Trimming shortened V by 3 bases and J by 0 bases, and 7 bases separated the two germline ends. The CDR3 extends over 14 amino acids. Germline assignment: CDR1 SGHDT and CDR2 YYEEEE. CDR3 amino acids: CASSSEASGNTIYF. CDR3 coding DNA: TGTGCCAGCAGCTCAGAAGCCTCTGGAAACACCATATATTTT.

The genes are TRBV11-3 and TRBJ2-1; D is ambiguous. The CDR3 is made up of 13 amino acids. Trimming shortened V by 5 bases and J by 3 bases, and 8 bases separated the two germline ends. Germline loops: CDR1 SGHNT, CDR2 YENEEA. CDR3 sequence: CASSAGDYNEQFF. CDR3 sequence (DNA): TGTGCCAGCAGCGCTGGCGACTACAATGAGCAGTTCTTC.

On this clone: Other DNA sequences of this sample code for an identical CDR3. The gene calls are TRBV7-3 and TRBJ2-1; the D is unclear. The CDR3 is 12 residues long. V lost 0 bases and J lost 5, with 2 bases in between. Per germline, CDR1 SGHTA and CDR2 FQGTGA. CDR3 sequence reads: CASSLTDNEQFF. Here the CDR3 DNA reads TGTGCCAGCAGCTTAACCGACAATGAGCAGTTCTTC.

The sample holds one count of this clone. V is TRBV28 and J is TRBJ2-7, with 9 positions matching TRBD1. The CDR3 length is 13 residues. V lost 6 bases to trimming and J lost 6 bases; unmatched junction nucleotides: 6. Germline V gene data show CDR1 as MDHEN and CDR2 as SYDVKM. CDR3 loop: CASSDRGISEQYF. In DNA form, the CDR3 reads TGTGCCAGCAGCGACAGGGGGATAAGCGAGCAGTACTTC. The variable domain in full, with the rest retrieved from reference TRBV28 and TRBJ2-7, is DVKVTQSSRYLVKRTGEKVFLECVQDMDHENMFWYRQDPGLGLRLIYFSYDVKMKEKGDIPEGYSVSREKKERFSLILESASTNQTSMYLCASSDRGISEQYFGPGTRLTVT.

The CDR3 protein is CASSRRSRKLFF. In DNA form, the CDR3 reads TGTGCCAGCAGCCGCCGATCTAGGAAACTGTTTTTT. The rearrangement uses TRBV28 and TRBJ1-4; D is uncertain. The germline V and J ends were trimmed by 6 bases and 11 bases, with 13 bases remaining between them. This CDR3 contains 12 residues. CDR1 is MDHEN and CDR2 is SYDVKM in the germline V gene.

The chain's CDR3 is CATSSKGVSNTEAFF. DNA of the CDR3: TGTGCCACCAGCAGTAAGGGGGTATCGAACACTGAAGCTTTCTTT. The chain couples TRBV15 to TRBJ1-1; tentative D call: TRBD1 (6 bases). Germline V gene lookup returns CDR1 LNHNV and CDR2 YYDKDF (reference sequence). V lost 3 bases and J 1 base, leaving 12 bases between the germline ends. The CDR3 sequence is 15 residues long.

CDR3 sequence (DNA): TGTGCCAGCAGCCCCGCGGGGGACACTGAAGCTTTCTTT. Residues: CASSPAGDTEAFF. The chain employs TRBV13 and TRBJ1-1, with D possibly being TRBD1 (5 bases). Germline assignment: CDR1 PRHDT and CDR2 FYEKMQ (reference sequence). V was cut by 5 bases and J by 3 bases, with 10 bases left in between. The CDR3 length is 13 residues.

The genes are TRBV7-2 and TRBJ2-7; D possibly corresponds to TRBD1 (5 bases). Trimming took 2 bases from V and 0 from J, leaving 14 bases between them. This CDR3 spans 16 amino acids. Germline assignment: CDR1 SGHTA and CDR2 FQGNSA. In DNA, the CDR3 is TGTGCCAGCAGCTTACGTGGACACCGGACCTCCTACGAGCAGTACTTC. This translates into CASSLRGHRTSYEQYF. The entire variable domain, with the rest obtained from reference TRBV7-2 and TRBJ2-7, is as follows: GAGVSQSPSNKVTEKGKDVELRCDPISGHTALYWYRQSLGQGLEFLIYFQGNSAPDKSGLPSDRFSAERTGGSVSTLTIQRTQQEDSAVYLCASSLRGHRTSYEQYFGPGTRLTVT.